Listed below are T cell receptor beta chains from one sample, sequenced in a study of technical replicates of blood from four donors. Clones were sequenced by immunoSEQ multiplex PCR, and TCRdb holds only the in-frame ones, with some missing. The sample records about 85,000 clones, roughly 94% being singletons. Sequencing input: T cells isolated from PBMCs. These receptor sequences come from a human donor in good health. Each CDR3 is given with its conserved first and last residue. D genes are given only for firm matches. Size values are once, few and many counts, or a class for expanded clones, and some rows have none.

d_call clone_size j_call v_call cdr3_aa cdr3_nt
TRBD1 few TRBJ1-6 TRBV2 CASRPDRVNSPLHF TGTGCCAGCAGACCGGACAGGGTGAATTCACCCCTCCACTTT
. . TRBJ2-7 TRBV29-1 CSVDGRGAAGTGEQYF TGCAGCGTTGACGGCCGCGGGGCCGCTGGGACTGGCGAGCAGTACTTC
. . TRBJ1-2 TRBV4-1 CASSQGIPGGDGYTF TGCGCCAGCAGCCAAGGTATACCGGGAGGGGATGGCTACACCTTC
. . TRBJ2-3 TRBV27 CASSDLGRIGTDTQYF TGTGCCAGCAGCGACCTGGGGCGGATCGGCACAGATACGCAGTATTTT
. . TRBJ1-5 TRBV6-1 CASSRSGHNQPQHF TGTGCCAGCAGTAGGTCAGGGCACAATCAGCCCCAGCATTTT
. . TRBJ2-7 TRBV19 CASSPGAGNYEQYF TGTGCCAGTAGCCCTGGGGCCGGTAACTACGAGCAGTACTTC
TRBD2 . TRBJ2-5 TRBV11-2 CASSVNPGLADQETQYF TGTGCCAGCAGCGTTAATCCGGGACTAGCGGACCAAGAGACCCAGTACTTC
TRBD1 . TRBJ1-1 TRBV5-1 CASRLTDRDVTEAFF TGCGCCAGCAGACTAACGGACAGGGACGTGACTGAAGCTTTCTTT
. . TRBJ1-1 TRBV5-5 CASSLVFGEAFF TGTGCCAGCAGCTTGGTTTTCGGTGAAGCTTTCTTT
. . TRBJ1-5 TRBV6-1 CASSEAPGVGNQPQHF TGTGCCAGCAGTGAAGCGCCGGGGGTAGGCAATCAGCCCCAGCATTTT
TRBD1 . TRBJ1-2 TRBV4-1 CASSFPPDRRHYGYTF TGCGCCAGCAGCTTTCCTCCGGACAGGAGGCACTATGGCTACACCTTC
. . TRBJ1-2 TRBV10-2 CASAPRDILNYGYTF TGCGCCAGCGCTCCCAGGGACATCCTTAACTATGGCTACACCTTC
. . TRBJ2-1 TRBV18 CASSPPRTRTTNEQFF TGTGCCAGCTCACCCCCAAGAACTAGGACTACCAATGAGCAGTTCTTC
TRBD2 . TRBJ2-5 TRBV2 CASSSRTSGKETQYF TGTGCCAGCAGTTCGAGGACTAGCGGGAAGGAGACCCAGTACTTC
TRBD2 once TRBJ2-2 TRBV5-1 CASSLRGLATSNTGELFF TGCGCCAGCAGCTTGAGGGGACTAGCGACATCGAACACCGGGGAGCTGTTTTTT
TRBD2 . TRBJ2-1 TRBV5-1 CASSLLTTSGLAGVGSSYNEQFF TGCGCCAGCAGCTTGTTAACTACCTCGGGACTAGCGGGAGTAGGGAGCTCCTACAATGAGCAGTTCTTC
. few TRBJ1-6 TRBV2 CASSEEGNSPLHF TGTGCCAGCAGTGAGGAGGGTAATTCACCCCTCCACTTT
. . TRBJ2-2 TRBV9 CASRPSGSTGELFF TGTGCCAGCCGCCCCTCGGGTTCCACCGGGGAGCTGTTTTTT
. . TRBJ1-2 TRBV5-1 CASSSLRTGRVGYTF TGCGCCAGCAGCTCCCTACGGACTGGTAGGGTTGGCTACACCTTC
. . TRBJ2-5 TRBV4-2 CASSQDASGRGEQETQYF TGTGCCAGCAGCCAAGATGCATCAGGCAGGGGAGAGCAAGAGACCCAGTACTTC
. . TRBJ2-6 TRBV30 CAWMQGGVISGANVLTF TGTGCCTGGATGCAGGGAGGCGTCATCTCTGGGGCCAACGTCCTGACTTTC
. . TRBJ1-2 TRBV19 CASTSGHSLRITNYGYTF TGTGCCAGTACCTCGGGACATTCGTTACGGATAACTAACTATGGCTACACCTTC
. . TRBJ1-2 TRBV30 CAWSVHSFNYGYTF TGTGCCTGGAGTGTACACAGCTTCAACTATGGCTACACCTTC
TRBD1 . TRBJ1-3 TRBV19 CASSRDRDSGNTIYF TGTGCCAGTAGCCGGGACAGGGACTCTGGAAACACCATATATTTT
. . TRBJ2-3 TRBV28 CASSSPAGPTSTDTQYF TGTGCCAGCAGCTCCCCGGCGGGGCCCACTAGCACAGATACGCAGTATTTT
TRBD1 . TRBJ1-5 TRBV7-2 CASSPMTGVGQPQHF TGTGCCAGCAGCCCCATGACAGGGGTGGGTCAGCCCCAGCATTTT
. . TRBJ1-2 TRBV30 CAWSGLGRHHGDYGYTF TGTGCCTGGAGTGGGTTGGGCCGCCATCACGGGGACTATGGCTACACCTTC
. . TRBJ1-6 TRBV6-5 CASRRRQFDNSPLHF TGTGCCAGCAGGCGCAGACAGTTCGATAATTCACCCCTCCACTTT
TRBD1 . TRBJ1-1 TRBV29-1 CSVVFGTGKAFF TGCAGCGTTGTTTTCGGGACAGGTAAAGCTTTCTTT
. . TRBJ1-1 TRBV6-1 CASIFSWQTNTEAFF TGTGCCAGCATCTTCTCGTGGCAAACGAACACTGAAGCTTTCTTT
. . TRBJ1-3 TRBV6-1 CATRTVKGGNTIYF TGTGCCACACGGACAGTAAAAGGTGGAAACACCATATATTTT
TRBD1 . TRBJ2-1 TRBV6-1 CASIRGQDEQFF TGTGCCAGCATTAGGGGGCAGGATGAGCAGTTCTTC
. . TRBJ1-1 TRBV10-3 CAISESAGVRTEAFF TGTGCCATCAGTGAGTCGGCAGGGGTGAGGACTGAAGCTTTCTTT
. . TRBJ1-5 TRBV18 CASSHIISGRTSAVMAQHF TGTGCCAGCTCCCACATAATTTCCGGACGTACATCAGCGGTAATGGCCCAGCATTTT
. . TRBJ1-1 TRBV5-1 CASSSGVNTEAFF TGCGCCAGCAGTTCGGGAGTGAACACTGAAGCTTTCTTT
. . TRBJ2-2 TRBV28 CASSLPQGGELFF TGTGCCAGCAGTTTACCTCAGGGCGGGGAGCTGTTTTTT
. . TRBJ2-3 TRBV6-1 CASSEGYTSLDFTDTQYF TGTGCCAGCAGTGAAGGATATACTAGTCTGGACTTCACAGATACGCAGTATTTT
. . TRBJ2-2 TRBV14 CASSPWANTGELFF TGTGCCAGCAGCCCCTGGGCCAACACCGGGGAGCTGTTTTTT
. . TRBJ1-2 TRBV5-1 CASSLGQIYGYTF TGCGCCAGCAGCTTGGGGCAGATATATGGCTACACCTTC
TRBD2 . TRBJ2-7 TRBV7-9 CASSRTSGYYEQYF TGTGCCAGCAGCCGGACTAGCGGCTACTACGAGCAGTACTTC
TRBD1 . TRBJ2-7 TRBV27 CASSLQGAYEQYF TGTGCCAGCAGTTTACAGGGGGCGTACGAGCAGTACTTC
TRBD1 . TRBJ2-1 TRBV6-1 CASSEHGTGGDEQFF TGTGCCAGCAGTGAACATGGGACAGGGGGCGATGAGCAGTTCTTC
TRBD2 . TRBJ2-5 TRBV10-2 CASSEFSGRAVKTQYF TGCGCCAGCAGTGAGTTTAGCGGGAGGGCAGTAAAGACCCAGTACTTC
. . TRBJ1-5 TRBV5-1 CASSLGGSNQPQHF TGCGCCAGCAGCTTGGGAGGTAGCAATCAGCCCCAGCATTTT